The following is a T cell receptor (beta chain) sequence with its context. Under the authors' procedure: Estimation of nucleated cell counts relied on the amplification of reference gene primers. Sequenced by immunoSEQ multiplex PCR; TCRdb stores in-frame clones only, minus some. V, J and clone size are those of that table, while D and trimming were read from the DNA. The sample records approximately 300,000 clones, about nine tenths being singletons. This record belongs to a study of blood T cell repertoires in COVID-19. About the study: Acute and convalescent COVID-19 specimens originated in the United States, Italy and Spain. The cDNA or gDNA used as material had been derived from T cells, B-cell-depleted T cells, or PBMCs.

The sequenced sample was peripheral blood. This receptor was taken from a man younger than 35 with active or convalescent COVID-19.

CDR3 nucleotide sequence: TGTGCCAGCAGCTTCTTGCGGGGGGGTTCACAAGAGACCCAGTACTTC. Translated, it gives CASSFLRGGSQETQYF. The chain links TRBV7-6 to TRBJ2-5, with TRBD2 matching 9 bases. Germline loops: CDR1 SGHVS, CDR2 FNYEAQ. Trimming at V came to 3 bases and at J to 2 bases, leaving 7 bases not matched to a gene. CDR3 size: 16 residues. Filled out from reference TRBV7-6 and TRBJ2-5, the complete variable domain reads GAGVSQSPRYKVTKRGQDVALRCDPISGHVSLYWYRQALGQGPEFLTYFNYEAQQDKSGLPNDRFSAERPEGSISTLTIQRTEQRDSAMYRCASSFLRGGSQETQYFGPGTRLLVL.